A selection of T cell receptor beta chains follows, all from one sample in a study of T cells in Graves' hyperthyroidism and ophthalmopathy. TCRdb re-called the multiplex PCR reads with MiXCR, one entry per CDR3 protein. Among a few hundred thousand distinct CDR3 sequences listed, approximately 16% were seen once. Sequencing was carried out using blood. The receptor source for this set is a woman aged 45-65 years with Graves' hyperthyroidism that later progressed to Graves' ophthalmopathy. Each CDR3 is given with its conserved first and last residue. Fields, in order: D gene, V gene, J gene, clone size, CDR3 protein, CDR3 DNA. The D gene is left open where the match is weak. Clone size is not always given. Where it is, it says once, few, many or a class for expanded clones.

D: TRBD1
V: TRBV10-3
J: TRBJ2-2
size: few
CDR3: CAIRGQGGFGELFF
DNA: TGTGCCATCAGGGGACAGGGAGGGTTCGGGGAGCTGTTTTTT

D: -
V: TRBV5-4
J: TRBJ1-1
size: few
CDR3: CASRLGGGSTEAFF
DNA: TGTGCCAGCAGACTCGGGGGGGGGAGCACTGAAGCTTTCTTT

D: TRBD1
V: TRBV7-8
J: TRBJ1-5
size: many
CDR3: CASRQGHSNQPQHF
DNA: TGTGCCAGCAGACAGGGGCATAGCAATCAGCCCCAGCATTTT

D: -
V: TRBV4-2
J: TRBJ2-5
size: few
CDR3: CASSQSTGVEKTQYF
DNA: TGTGCCAGCAGCCAATCCACAGGAGTTGAAAAGACCCAGTACTTC

D: -
V: TRBV6-1
J: TRBJ2-7
size: many
CDR3: CASMIGRGYEQYF
DNA: TGTGCCAGCATGATCGGGAGAGGTTACGAGCAGTACTTC

D: TRBD2
V: TRBV4-1
J: TRBJ2-1
size: few
CDR3: CASSQEGSGRTNEQFF
DNA: TGCGCCAGCAGCCAAGAGGGGAGCGGGAGGACCAATGAGCAGTTCTTC

D: -
V: TRBV19
J: TRBJ1-1
size: few
CDR3: CASSLMRGSEAFF
DNA: TGTGCCAGTAGTCTCATGAGGGGTTCGGAAGCTTTCTTT

D: -
V: TRBV20-1
J: TRBJ2-3
size: -
CDR3: CSAHAPGDTQYF
DNA: TGCAGTGCCCACGCCCCGGGAGATACGCAGTATTTT

D: -
V: TRBV20-1
J: TRBJ1-5
size: -
CDR3: CSASSQGGSNQPQHF
DNA: TGCAGTGCCAGCAGCCAAGGGGGGAGCAATCAGCCCCAGCATTTT

D: -
V: TRBV28
J: TRBJ2-1
size: -
CDR3: CASLGEIDYNEQFF
DNA: TGTGCCAGCTTAGGCGAAATTGACTACAATGAGCAGTTCTTC

D: -
V: TRBV19
J: TRBJ1-2
size: many
CDR3: CASSIGTDYGYTF
DNA: TGTGCCAGTAGTATCGGGACGGACTATGGCTACACCTTC

D: -
V: TRBV24-1
J: TRBJ2-1
size: few
CDR3: CATSDLKTSTGNEQFF
DNA: TGTGCCACCAGTGATTTAAAGACCTCCACCGGGAATGAGCAGTTCTTC

D: -
V: TRBV9
J: TRBJ1-3
size: few
CDR3: CASSVESGSDRNTIYF
DNA: TGTGCCAGCAGCGTAGAAAGTGGGTCAGATCGAAACACCATATATTTT

D: TRBD2
V: TRBV18
J: TRBJ2-1
size: -
CDR3: CASSLTSGTQRLGSYNEQFF
DNA: TGTGCCAGCTCACTAACTAGCGGGACACAACGCTTGGGGTCCTACAATGAGCAGTTCTTC

D: TRBD2
V: TRBV18
J: TRBJ2-3
size: few
CDR3: CASSLGTSGSGDTQYF
DNA: TGTGCCAGCTCACTCGGGACTAGCGGGAGTGGAGATACGCAGTATTTT

D: TRBD2
V: TRBV5-1
J: TRBJ2-7
size: many
CDR3: CASSLGLAASYEQYF
DNA: TGCGCCAGCAGCTTGGGACTAGCTGCCTCGTACGAGCAGTACTTC

D: -
V: TRBV7-6
J: TRBJ2-7
size: many
CDR3: CASSLGVAYEQYF
DNA: TGTGCCAGCAGCTTAGGAGTAGCCTACGAGCAGTACTTC

D: -
V: TRBV18
J: TRBJ2-7
size: many
CDR3: CASSLSDSRLSSYEQYF
DNA: TGTGCCAGCTCACTTTCCGACTCGCGACTAAGCTCCTACGAGCAGTACTTC

D: -
V: TRBV9
J: TRBJ2-1
size: many
CDR3: CASSVAADGLDEQFF
DNA: TGTGCCAGCAGCGTAGCTGCGGACGGACTTGATGAGCAGTTCTTC

D: TRBD2
V: TRBV7-9
J: TRBJ2-7
size: many
CDR3: CASSSNANRGLQQYF
DNA: TGTGCCAGCAGCTCGAACGCCAACCGGGGACTACAGCAGTACTTC

D: -
V: TRBV27
J: TRBJ2-1
size: many
CDR3: CASRYLVVGYNEQFF
DNA: TGTGCCAGCAGATATCTAGTGGTGGGATACAATGAGCAGTTCTTC

D: -
V: TRBV7-9
J: TRBJ1-2
size: many
CDR3: CASSLDGHELYGYTF
DNA: TGTGCCAGCAGCTTAGATGGACACGAGTTATATGGCTACACCTTC

D: -
V: TRBV5-1
J: TRBJ2-7
size: many
CDR3: CASSSRDGSYEQYF
DNA: TGCGCCAGCAGCTCCCGGGACGGATCCTACGAGCAGTACTTC

D: -
V: TRBV20-1
J: TRBJ1-1
size: -
CDR3: CSARDRKGRAGDTEAFF
DNA: TGCAGTGCTAGAGATAGGAAGGGACGGGCCGGGGACACTGAAGCTTTCTTT

D: -
V: TRBV13
J: TRBJ2-7
size: many
CDR3: CASSLGLGPSTYEQYF
DNA: TGTGCCAGCAGCTTAGGCCTGGGACCGTCCACCTACGAGCAGTACTTC

D: -
V: TRBV19
J: TRBJ2-7
size: -
CDR3: CASTPDPRSYEQYF
DNA: TGTGCCAGTACCCCGGATCCTCGCTCCTACGAGCAGTACTTC

D: -
V: TRBV14
J: TRBJ1-1
size: -
CDR3: CASSRAGRGTEAFF
DNA: TGTGCCAGCAGCCGGGCAGGGAGGGGCACTGAAGCTTTCTTT

D: TRBD2
V: TRBV5-1
J: TRBJ2-3
size: many
CDR3: CASSLAPGLVADTQYF
DNA: TGCGCCAGCAGCTTGGCACCGGGACTAGTTGCTGATACGCAGTATTTT

D: -
V: TRBV18
J: TRBJ1-4
size: many
CDR3: CASSRDGNEKLFF
DNA: TGTGCCAGCTCCCGGGACGGAAATGAAAAACTGTTTTTT

D: TRBD2
V: TRBV30
J: TRBJ2-2
size: -
CDR3: CAWRMQVAGVTGELFF
DNA: TGTGCCTGGAGAATGCAGGTAGCGGGAGTCACCGGGGAGCTGTTTTTT

D: TRBD1
V: TRBV11-2
J: TRBJ2-7
size: many
CDR3: CASSLVVTGSYEQYF
DNA: TGTGCCAGCAGCTTAGTTGTGACAGGGTCCTACGAGCAGTACTTC

D: TRBD1
V: TRBV20-1
J: TRBJ1-2
size: -
CDR3: CSAGGMRGTGVLGYTF
DNA: TGCAGTGCAGGGGGCATGCGGGGGACAGGGGTTTTGGGCTACACCTTC

D: -
V: TRBV5-5
J: TRBJ2-4
size: -
CDR3: CASSSKVGGQGIQYF
DNA: TGTGCCAGCAGCTCAAAAGTCGGGGGGCAAGGCATTCAGTACTTC

D: -
V: TRBV15
J: TRBJ1-5
size: many
CDR3: CATSREQGSNQPQHF
DNA: TGTGCCACCAGCAGGGAACAGGGTAGCAATCAGCCCCAGCATTTT

D: TRBD1
V: TRBV14
J: TRBJ2-7
size: few
CDR3: CASSRRTGAYEQYF
DNA: TGTGCCAGCAGCCGACGGACAGGGGCCTACGAGCAGTACTTC

D: -
V: TRBV7-3
J: TRBJ1-2
size: many
CDR3: CASSLTGGGGYTF
DNA: TGTGCCAGCAGCTTGACAGGAGGTGGAGGCTACACCTTC

D: TRBD2
V: TRBV20-1
J: TRBJ2-1
size: few
CDR3: CSAALRTSVNEQFF
DNA: TGCAGTGCGGCTCTACGGACTAGCGTCAATGAGCAGTTCTTC

D: -
V: TRBV7-3
J: TRBJ2-3
size: many
CDR3: CASSLTFSSTDTQYF
DNA: TGTGCCAGCAGCTTAACGTTTTCTAGCACAGATACGCAGTATTTT

D: -
V: TRBV7-2
J: TRBJ2-1
size: -
CDR3: CASSLRQSYYNEQFF
DNA: TGTGCCAGCAGCTTACGACAGAGCTACTACAATGAGCAGTTCTTC

D: -
V: TRBV5-1
J: TRBJ1-4
size: many
CDR3: CASSLEGLDEKLFF
DNA: TGCGCCAGCAGCTTAGAGGGTCTGGATGAAAAACTGTTTTTT

D: -
V: TRBV18
J: TRBJ1-3
size: -
CDR3: CASSPCGRGSGNTIYF
DNA: TGTGCCAGCTCACCATGCGGGAGGGGCTCTGGAAACACCATATATTTT

D: TRBD1
V: TRBV2
J: TRBJ1-4
size: few
CDR3: CADKRDSVNEKLFF
DNA: TGTGCAGATAAAAGGGACAGCGTAAATGAAAAACTGTTTTTT

D: TRBD1
V: TRBV20-1
J: TRBJ1-1
size: many
CDR3: CSASSSRQGRSWTEAFF
DNA: TGCAGTGCTAGTTCATCCCGACAGGGGAGAAGTTGGACTGAAGCTTTCTTT

D: -
V: TRBV20-1
J: TRBJ2-3
size: -
CDR3: CSATDFRAHGGETQYF
DNA: TGCAGTGCCACAGACTTCCGGGCTCATGGAGGGGAGACGCAGTATTTT

D: -
V: TRBV19
J: TRBJ1-2
size: many
CDR3: CASSIDRNGGGYTF
DNA: TGTGCCAGTAGTATAGACCGAAATGGAGGCGGCTACACCTTC

D: -
V: TRBV7-9
J: TRBJ1-1
size: -
CDR3: CASSLEEGRRNTEAFF
DNA: TGTGCCAGCAGCTTAGAAGAGGGGCGGAGGAACACTGAAGCTTTCTTT

D: -
V: TRBV9
J: TRBJ2-7
size: few
CDR3: CASSPMTFSYEQYF
DNA: TGTGCCAGCAGCCCTATGACCTTCTCCTACGAGCAGTACTTC

D: TRBD1
V: TRBV2
J: TRBJ1-6
size: many
CDR3: CASSVQGRPPLHF
DNA: TGTGCCAGCAGTGTACAGGGGCGGCCACCCCTCCACTTT

D: -
V: TRBV19
J: TRBJ2-5
size: few
CDR3: CASSPEYQEAQYF
DNA: TGTGCCAGCTCTCCCGAATACCAAGAGGCCCAGTACTTC